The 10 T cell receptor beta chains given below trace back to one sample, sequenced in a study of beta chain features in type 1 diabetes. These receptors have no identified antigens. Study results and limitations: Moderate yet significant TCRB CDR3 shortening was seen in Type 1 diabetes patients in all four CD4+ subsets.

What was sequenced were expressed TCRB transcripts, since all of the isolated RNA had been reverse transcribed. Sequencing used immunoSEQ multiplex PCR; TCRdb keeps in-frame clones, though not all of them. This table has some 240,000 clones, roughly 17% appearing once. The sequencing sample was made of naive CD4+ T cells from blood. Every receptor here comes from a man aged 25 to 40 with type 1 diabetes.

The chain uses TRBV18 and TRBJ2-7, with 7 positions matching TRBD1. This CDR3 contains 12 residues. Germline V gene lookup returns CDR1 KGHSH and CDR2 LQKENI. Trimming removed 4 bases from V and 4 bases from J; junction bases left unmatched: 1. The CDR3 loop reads CASSRQGYEQYF. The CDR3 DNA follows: TGTGCCAGCTCACGACAGGGTTACGAGCAGTACTTC.

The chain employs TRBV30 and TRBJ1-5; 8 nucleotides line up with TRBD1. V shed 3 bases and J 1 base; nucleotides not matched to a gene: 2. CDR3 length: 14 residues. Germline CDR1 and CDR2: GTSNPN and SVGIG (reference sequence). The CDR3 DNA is TGTGCCTGGAGGACAGGGGTAAGCAATCAGCCCCAGCATTTT. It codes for CAWRTGVSNQPQHF.

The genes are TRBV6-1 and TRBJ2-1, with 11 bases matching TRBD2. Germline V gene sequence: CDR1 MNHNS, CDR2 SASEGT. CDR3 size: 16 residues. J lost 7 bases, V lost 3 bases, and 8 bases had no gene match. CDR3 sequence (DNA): TGTGCCAGCAGTGATATGGCTAGCGGGAGGAGGAATGAGCAGTTCTTC. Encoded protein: CASSDMASGRRNEQFF.

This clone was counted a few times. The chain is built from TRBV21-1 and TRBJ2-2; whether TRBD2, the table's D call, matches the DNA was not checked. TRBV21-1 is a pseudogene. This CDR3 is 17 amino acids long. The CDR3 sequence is CASTKETSGNYTGELFF. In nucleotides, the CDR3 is TGTGCCAGCACGAAGGAGACTAGCGGGAACTACACCGGGGAGCTGTTTTTT.

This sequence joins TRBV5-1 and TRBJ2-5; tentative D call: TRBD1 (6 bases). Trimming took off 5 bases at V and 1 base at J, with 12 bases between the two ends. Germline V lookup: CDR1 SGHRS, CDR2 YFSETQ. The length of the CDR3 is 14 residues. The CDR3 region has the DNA TGCGCCAGCAGTCAAACAGGGTCCCAAGAGACCCAGTACTTC. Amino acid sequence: CASSQTGSQETQYF. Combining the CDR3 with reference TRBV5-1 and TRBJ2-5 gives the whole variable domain KAGVTQTPRYLIKTRGQQVTLSCSPISGHRSVSWYQQTPGQGLQFLFEYFSETQRNKGNFPGRFSGRQFSNSRSEMNVSTLELGDSALYLCASSQTGSQETQYFGPGTRLLVL.

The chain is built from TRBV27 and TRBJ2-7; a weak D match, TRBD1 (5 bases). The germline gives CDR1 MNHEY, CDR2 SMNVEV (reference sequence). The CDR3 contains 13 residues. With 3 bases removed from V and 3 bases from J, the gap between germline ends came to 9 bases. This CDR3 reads CASSFSRDYEQYF. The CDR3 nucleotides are TGTGCCAGCAGTTTCAGCAGGGACTACGAGCAGTACTTC.

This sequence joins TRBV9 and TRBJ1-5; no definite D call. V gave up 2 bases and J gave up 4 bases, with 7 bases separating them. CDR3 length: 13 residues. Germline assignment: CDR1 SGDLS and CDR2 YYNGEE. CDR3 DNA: TGTGCCAGCAGCGTCGACCTAAATCAGCCCCAGCATTTT. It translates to CASSVDLNQPQHF.

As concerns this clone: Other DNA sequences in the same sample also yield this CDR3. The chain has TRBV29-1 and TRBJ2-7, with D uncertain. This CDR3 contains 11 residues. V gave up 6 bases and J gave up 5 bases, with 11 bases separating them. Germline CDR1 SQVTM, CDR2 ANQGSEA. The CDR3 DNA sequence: TGCAGCGTCCGTCGGGCCGACGAGCAGTACTTC. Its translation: CSVRRADEQYF.

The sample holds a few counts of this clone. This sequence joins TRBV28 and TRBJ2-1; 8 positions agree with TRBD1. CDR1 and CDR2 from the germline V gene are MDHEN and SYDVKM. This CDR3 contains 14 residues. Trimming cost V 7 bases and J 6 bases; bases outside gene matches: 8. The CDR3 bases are TGTGCCAGCACAGGACAGGGTTTGACCAATGAGCAGTTCTTC. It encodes CASTGQGLTNEQFF.

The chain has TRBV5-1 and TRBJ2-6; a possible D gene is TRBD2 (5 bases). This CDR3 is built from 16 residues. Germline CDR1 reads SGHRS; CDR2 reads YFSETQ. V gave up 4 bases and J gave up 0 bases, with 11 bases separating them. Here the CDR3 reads CASSPFGISGANVLTF. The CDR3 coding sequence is TGCGCCAGCAGCCCATTCGGGATCTCTGGGGCCAACGTCCTGACTTTC.